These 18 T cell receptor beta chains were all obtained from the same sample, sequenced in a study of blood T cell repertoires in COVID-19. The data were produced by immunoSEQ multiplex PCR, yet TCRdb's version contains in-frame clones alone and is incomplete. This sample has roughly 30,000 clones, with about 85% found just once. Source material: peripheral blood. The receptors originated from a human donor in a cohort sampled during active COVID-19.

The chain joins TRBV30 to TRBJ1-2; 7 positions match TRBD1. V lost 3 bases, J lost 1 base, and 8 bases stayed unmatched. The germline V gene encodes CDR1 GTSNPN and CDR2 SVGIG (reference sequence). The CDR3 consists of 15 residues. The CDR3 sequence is CAWSRDSFVNYGYTF. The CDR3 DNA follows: TGTGCCTGGAGCCGGGACAGTTTCGTTAACTATGGCTACACCTTC. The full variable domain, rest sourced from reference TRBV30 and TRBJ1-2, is SQTIHQWPATLVQPVGSPLSLECTVEGTSNPNLYWYRQAAGRGLQLLFYSVGIGQISSEVPQNLSASRPQDRQFILSSKKLLLSDSGFYLCAWSRDSFVNYGYTFGSGTRLTVV.

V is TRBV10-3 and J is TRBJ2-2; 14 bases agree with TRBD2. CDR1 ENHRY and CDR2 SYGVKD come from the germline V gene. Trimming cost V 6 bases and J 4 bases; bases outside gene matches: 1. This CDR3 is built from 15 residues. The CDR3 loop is CAIRGTSGGTGELFF. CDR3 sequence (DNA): TGTGCCATCAGGGGGACTAGCGGGGGCACCGGGGAGCTGTTTTTT.

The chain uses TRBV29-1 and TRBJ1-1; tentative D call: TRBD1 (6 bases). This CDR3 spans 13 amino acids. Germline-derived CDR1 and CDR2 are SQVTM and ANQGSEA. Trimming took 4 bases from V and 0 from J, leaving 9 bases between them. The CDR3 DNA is TGCAGCGTTGTAACAGGGTTGAACACTGAAGCTTTCTTT. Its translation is CSVVTGLNTEAFF.

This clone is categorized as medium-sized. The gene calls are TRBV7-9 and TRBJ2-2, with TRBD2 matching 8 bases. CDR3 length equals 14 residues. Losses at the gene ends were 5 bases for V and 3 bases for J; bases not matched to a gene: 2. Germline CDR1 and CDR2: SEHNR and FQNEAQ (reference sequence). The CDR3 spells CASSAGGHTGELFF. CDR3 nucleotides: TGTGCCAGCAGCGCGGGGGGACACACCGGGGAGCTGTTTTTT.

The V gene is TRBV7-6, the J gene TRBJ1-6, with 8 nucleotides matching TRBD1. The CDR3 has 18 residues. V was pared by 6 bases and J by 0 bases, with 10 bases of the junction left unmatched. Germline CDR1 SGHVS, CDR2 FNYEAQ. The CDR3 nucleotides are TGTGCCAGCAGGCAGGGGGCTGGGGGGAGCTCCTATAATTCACCCCTCCACTTT. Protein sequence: CASRQGAGGSSYNSPLHF.

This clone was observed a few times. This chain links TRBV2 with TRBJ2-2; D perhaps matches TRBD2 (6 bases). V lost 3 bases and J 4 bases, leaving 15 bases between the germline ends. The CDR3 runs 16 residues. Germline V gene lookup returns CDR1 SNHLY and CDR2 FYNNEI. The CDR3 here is CASSERLAIGTGELFF. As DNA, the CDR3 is TGTGCCAGCAGTGAGCGGCTAGCGATCGGCACCGGGGAGCTGTTTTTT.

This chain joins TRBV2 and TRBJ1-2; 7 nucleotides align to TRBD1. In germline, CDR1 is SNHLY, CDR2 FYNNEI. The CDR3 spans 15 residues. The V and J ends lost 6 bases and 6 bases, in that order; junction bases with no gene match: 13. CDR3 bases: TGTGCCAGCAGGACAGGGTCCCTCTCTTGGGATGGCTACACCTTC. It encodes CASRTGSLSWDGYTF.

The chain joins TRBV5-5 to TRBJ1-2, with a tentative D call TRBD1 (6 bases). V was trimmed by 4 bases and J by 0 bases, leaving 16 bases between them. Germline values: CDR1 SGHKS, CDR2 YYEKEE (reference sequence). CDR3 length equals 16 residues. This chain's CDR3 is CASSKFPGGTNYGYTF. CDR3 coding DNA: TGTGCCAGCAGCAAATTCCCGGGGGGCACTAACTATGGCTACACCTTC.

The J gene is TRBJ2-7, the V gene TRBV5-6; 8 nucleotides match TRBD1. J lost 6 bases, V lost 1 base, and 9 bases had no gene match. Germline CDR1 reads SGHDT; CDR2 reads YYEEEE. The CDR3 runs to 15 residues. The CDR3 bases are TGTGCCAGCAGCTTGCGGCAGGGGGCTGTCGGCGAGCAGTACTTC. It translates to CASSLRQGAVGEQYF.

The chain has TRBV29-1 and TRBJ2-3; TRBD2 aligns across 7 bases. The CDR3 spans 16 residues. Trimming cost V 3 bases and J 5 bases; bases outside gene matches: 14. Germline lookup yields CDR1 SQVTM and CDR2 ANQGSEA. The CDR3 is CSVEGGLVNVEDTQYF. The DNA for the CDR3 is TGCAGCGTTGAGGGTGGACTAGTCAACGTAGAAGATACGCAGTATTTT.

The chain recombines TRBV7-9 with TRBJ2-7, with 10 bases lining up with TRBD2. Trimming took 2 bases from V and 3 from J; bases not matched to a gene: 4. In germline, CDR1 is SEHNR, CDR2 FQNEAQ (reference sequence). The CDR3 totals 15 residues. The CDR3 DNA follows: TGTGCCAGCAGCTTACTAGCGGGAGACTTCTACGAGCAGTACTTC. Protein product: CASSLLAGDFYEQYF.

Written as DNA, the CDR3 is TGCGCCAGCAGCACGGGACAAGTCAGAGAGACCCAGTACTTC. Translation gives CASSTGQVRETQYF. V usage is TRBV5-1 and J usage is TRBJ2-5, with a tentative D call TRBD1 (6 bases). V was trimmed by 4 bases and J by 4 bases, leaving 14 bases between them. The CDR3 is made up of 14 amino acids. The germline gives CDR1 SGHRS, CDR2 YFSETQ.

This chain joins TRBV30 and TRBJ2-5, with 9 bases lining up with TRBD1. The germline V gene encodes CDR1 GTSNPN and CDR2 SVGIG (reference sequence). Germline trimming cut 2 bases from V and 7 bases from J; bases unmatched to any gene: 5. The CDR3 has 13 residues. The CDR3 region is CAWSPDRGGTQYF. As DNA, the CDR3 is TGTGCCTGGAGTCCGGACAGGGGTGGGACCCAGTACTTC.

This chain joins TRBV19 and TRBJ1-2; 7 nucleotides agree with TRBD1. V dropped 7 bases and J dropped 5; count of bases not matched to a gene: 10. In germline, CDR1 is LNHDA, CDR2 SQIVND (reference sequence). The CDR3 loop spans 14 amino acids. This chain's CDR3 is CASNDGQVGYGYTF. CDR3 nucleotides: TGTGCCAGTAATGATGGACAGGTCGGTTATGGCTACACCTTC.

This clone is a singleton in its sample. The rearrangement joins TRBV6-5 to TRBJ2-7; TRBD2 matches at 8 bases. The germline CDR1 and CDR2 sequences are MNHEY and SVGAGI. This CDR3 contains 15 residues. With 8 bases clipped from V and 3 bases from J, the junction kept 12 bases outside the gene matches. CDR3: CASAREERGNYEQYF. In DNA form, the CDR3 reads TGTGCCAGCGCCCGGGAGGAGCGGGGGAACTACGAGCAGTACTTC.

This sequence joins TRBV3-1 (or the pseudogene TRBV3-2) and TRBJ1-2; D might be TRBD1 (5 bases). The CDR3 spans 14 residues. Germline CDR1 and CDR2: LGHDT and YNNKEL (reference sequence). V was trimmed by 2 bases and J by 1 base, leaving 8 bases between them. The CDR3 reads CASSQNGGNYGYTF. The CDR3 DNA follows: TGTGCCAGCAGCCAAAACGGGGGTAACTATGGCTACACCTTC.

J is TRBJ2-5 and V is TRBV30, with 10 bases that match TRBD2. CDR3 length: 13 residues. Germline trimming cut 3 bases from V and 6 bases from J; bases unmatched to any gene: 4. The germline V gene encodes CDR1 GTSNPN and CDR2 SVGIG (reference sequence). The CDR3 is CAWSPSGGKTQYF. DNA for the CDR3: TGTGCCTGGAGCCCTAGCGGGGGTAAGACCCAGTACTTC.

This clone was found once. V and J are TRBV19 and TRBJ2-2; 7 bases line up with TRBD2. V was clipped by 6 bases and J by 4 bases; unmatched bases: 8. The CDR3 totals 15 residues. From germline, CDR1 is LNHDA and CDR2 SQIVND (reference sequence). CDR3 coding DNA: TGTGCCAGTAGCCAGACTAGCTATCTCACCGGGGAGCTGTTTTTT. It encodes CASSQTSYLTGELFF.